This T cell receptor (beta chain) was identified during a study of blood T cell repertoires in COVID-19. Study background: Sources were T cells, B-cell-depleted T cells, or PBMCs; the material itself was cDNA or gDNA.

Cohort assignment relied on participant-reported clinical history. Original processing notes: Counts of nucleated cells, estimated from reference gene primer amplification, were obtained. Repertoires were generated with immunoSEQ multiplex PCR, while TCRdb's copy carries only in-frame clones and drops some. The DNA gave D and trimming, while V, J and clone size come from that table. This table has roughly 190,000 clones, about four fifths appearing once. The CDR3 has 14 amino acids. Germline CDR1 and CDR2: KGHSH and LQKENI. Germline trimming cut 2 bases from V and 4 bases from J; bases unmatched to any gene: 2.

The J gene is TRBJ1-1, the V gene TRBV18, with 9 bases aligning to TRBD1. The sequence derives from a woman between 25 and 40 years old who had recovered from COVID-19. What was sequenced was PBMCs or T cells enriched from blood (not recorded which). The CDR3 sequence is CASSPSTGGTEAFF. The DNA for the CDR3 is TGTGCCAGCTCACCATCGACAGGGGGCACTGAAGCTTTCTTT.